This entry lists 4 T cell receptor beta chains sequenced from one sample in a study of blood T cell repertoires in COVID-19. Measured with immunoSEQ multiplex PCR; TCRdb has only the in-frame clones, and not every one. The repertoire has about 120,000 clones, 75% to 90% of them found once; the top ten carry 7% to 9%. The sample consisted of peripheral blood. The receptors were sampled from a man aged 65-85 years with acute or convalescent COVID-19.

CDR3 DNA: TGTGCCAGCTCCCGACTAGGGAATGAGCAGTTCTTC. This translates into CASSRLGNEQFF. This chain links TRBV18 with TRBJ2-1; possible D gene TRBD2, 6 bases. The CDR3 runs to 12 residues. Trimming removed 6 bases from V and 7 bases from J, with 10 bases in between. Germline values: CDR1 KGHSH, CDR2 LQKENI.

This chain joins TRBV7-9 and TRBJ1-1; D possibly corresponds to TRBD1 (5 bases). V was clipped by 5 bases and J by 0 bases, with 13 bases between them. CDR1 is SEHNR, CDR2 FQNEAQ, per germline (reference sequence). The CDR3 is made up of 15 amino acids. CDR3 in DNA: TGTGCCAGCAGCATCTCTCGACAGATGAACACTGAAGCTTTCTTT. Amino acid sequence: CASSISRQMNTEAFF.

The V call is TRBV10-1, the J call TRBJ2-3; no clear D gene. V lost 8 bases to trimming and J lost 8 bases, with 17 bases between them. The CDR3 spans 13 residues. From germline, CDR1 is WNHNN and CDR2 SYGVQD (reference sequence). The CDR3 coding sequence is TGCGCCAGCCAGGCTAACATTATTGGTACGCAGTATTTT. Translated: CASQANIIGTQYF.

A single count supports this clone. CDR3 DNA sequence: TGTGCCAGCAGAAGGGACAGGGGCTCCTACGAGCAGTACTTC. It codes for CASRRDRGSYEQYF. This rearrangement joins TRBV6-5 to TRBJ2-7, with 10 bases identical to TRBD1. J lost 0 bases, V lost 6 bases, and 2 bases had no gene match. From germline, CDR1 is MNHEY and CDR2 SVGAGI. CDR3 length equals 14 residues.